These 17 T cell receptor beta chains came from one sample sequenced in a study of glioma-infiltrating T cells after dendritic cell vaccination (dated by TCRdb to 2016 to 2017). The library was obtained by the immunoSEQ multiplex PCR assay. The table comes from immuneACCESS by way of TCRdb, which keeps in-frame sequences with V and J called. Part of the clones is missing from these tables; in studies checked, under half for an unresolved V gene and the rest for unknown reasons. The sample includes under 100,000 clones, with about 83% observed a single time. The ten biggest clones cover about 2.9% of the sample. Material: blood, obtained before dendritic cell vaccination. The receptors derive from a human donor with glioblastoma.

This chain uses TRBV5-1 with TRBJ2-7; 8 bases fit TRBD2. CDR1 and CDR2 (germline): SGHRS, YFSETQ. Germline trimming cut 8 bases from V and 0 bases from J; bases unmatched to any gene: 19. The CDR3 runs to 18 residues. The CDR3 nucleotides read TGCGCCAGTCGCCGGGGGGGCGGGGGGCGACCGAGCTCCTACGAGCAGTACTTC. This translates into CASRRGGGGRPSSYEQYF.

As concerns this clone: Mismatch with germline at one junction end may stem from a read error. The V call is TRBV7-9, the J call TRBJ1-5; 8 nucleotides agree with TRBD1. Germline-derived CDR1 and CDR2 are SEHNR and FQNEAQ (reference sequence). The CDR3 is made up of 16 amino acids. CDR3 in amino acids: CAGSPSGQGGNQPQHF. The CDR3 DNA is TGTGCCGGCAGCCCATCTGGACAGGGTGGCAATCAGCCCCAGCATTTT.

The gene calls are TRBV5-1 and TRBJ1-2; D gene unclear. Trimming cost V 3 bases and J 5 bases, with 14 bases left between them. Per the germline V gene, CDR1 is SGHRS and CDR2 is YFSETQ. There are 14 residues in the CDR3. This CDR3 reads CASSSPPGSYGYTF. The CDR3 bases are TGCGCCAGCAGCTCACCACCGGGATCTTATGGCTACACCTTC.

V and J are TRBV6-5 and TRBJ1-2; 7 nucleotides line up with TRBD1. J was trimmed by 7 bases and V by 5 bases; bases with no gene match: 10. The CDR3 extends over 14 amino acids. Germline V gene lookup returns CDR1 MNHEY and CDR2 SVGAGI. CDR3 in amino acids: CASSQTGTLPGYTF. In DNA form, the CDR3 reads TGTGCCAGCAGTCAGACAGGGACTCTTCCTGGCTACACCTTC.

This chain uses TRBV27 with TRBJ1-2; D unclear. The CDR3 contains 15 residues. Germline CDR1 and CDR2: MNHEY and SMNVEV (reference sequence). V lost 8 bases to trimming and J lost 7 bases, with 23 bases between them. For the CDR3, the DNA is TGTGCCAGCTCTAACGTCTATCGGTCCCAATCTGGCTACACCTTC. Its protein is CASSNVYRSQSGYTF.

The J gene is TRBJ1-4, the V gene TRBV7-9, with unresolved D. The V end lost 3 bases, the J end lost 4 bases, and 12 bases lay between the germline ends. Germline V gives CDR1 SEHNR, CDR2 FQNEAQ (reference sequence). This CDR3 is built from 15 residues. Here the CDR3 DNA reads TGTGCCAGCAGCTTTACGGAGGGAAATAATGAAAAACTGTTTTTT. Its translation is CASSFTEGNNEKLFF.

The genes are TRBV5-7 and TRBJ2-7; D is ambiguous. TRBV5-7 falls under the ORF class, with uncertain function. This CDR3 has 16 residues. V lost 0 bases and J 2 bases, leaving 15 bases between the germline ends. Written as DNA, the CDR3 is TGTGCCAGCAGCTTGGTCCCAGTCGTGAGCGCCTACGAGCAGTACTTC. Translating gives CASSLVPVVSAYEQYF.

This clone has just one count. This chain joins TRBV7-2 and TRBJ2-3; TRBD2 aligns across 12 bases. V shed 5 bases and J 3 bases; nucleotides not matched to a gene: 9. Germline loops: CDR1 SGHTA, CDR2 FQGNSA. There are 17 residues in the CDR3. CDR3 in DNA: TGTGCCAGCAGCGAAAGACTAGCGGGAGCGGGAACAGATACGCAGTATTTT. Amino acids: CASSERLAGAGTDTQYF.

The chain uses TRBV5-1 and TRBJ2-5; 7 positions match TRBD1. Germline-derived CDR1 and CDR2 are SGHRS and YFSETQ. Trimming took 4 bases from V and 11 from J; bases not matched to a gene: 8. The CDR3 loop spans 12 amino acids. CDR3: CASSPTGVQQYF. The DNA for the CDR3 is TGCGCCAGCAGCCCTACAGGGGTACAGCAGTACTTC.

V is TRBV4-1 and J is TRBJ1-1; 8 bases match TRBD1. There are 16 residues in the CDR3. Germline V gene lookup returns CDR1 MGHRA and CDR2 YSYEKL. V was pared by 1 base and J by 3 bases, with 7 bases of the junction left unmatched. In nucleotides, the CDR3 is TGCGCCAGCAGCCAAGTTGACAGGGGAGGTGACACTGAAGCTTTCTTT. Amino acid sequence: CASSQVDRGGDTEAFF.

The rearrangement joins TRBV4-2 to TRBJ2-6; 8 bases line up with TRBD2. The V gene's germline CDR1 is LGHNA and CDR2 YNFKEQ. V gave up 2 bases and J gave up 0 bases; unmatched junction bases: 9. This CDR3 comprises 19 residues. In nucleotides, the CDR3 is TGTGCCAGCAGCCAAACGCTCCCGGGAGGGGGCTCTGGGGCCAACGTCCTGACTTTC. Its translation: CASSQTLPGGGSGANVLTF.

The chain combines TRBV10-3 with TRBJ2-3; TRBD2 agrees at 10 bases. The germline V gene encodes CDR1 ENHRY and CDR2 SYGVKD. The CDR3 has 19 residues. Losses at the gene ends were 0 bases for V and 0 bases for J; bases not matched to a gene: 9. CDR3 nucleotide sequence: TGTGCCATCAGTGAGTCGACAAGCGGGGGGGGCCCTAGCACAGATACGCAGTATTTT. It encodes CAISESTSGGGPSTDTQYF.

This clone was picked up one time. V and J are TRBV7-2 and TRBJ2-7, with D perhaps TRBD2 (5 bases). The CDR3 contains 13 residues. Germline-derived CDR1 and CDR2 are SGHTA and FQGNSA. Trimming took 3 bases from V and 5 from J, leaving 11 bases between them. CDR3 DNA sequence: TGTGCCAGCAGCTTTATACTAGATCACGAGCAGTACTTC. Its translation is CASSFILDHEQYF. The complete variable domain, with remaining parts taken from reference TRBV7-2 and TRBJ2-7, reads GAGVSQSPSNKVTEKGKDVELRCDPISGHTALYWYRQSLGQGLEFLIYFQGNSAPDKSGLPSDRFSAERTGGSVSTLTIQRTQQEDSAVYLCASSFILDHEQYFGPGTRLTVT.

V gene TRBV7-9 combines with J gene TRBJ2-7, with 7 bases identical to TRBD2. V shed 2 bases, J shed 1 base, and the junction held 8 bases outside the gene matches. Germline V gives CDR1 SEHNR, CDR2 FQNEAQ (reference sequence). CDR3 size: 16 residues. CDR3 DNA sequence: TGTGCCAGCAGCTTACCCCGGAGGGAGGGGTCCTACGAGCAGTACTTC. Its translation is CASSLPRREGSYEQYF.

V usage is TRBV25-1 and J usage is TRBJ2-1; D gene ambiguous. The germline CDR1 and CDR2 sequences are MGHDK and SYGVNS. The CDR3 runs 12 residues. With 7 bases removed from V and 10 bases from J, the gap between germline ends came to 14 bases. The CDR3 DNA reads TGTGCCAGCACGGAGCGAGGCAGCGAGCAGTTCTTC. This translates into CASTERGSEQFF.

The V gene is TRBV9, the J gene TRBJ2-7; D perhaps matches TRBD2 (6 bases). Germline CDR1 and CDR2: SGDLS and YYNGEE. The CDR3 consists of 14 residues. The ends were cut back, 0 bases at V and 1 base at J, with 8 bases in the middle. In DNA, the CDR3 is TGTGCCAGCAGCGTAGTGGGACTTTCCTACGAGCAGTACTTC. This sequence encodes CASSVVGLSYEQYF.

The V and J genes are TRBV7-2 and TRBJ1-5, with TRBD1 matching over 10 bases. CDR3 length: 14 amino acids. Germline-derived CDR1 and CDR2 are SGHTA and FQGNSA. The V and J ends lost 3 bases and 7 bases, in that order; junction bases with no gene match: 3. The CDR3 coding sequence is TGTGCCAGCAGCTTGGGGACAGGGGAACAGCCCCAGCATTTT. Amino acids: CASSLGTGEQPQHF.